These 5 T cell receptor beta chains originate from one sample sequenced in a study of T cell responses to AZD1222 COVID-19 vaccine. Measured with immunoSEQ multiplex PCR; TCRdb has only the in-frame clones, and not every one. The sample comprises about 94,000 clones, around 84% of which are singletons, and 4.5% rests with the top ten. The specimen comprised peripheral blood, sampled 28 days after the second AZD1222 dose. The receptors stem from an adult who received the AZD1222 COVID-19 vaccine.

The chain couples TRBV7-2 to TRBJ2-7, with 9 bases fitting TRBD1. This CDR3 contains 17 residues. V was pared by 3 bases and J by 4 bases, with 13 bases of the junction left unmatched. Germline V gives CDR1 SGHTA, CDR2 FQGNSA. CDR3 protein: CASSFPNRDRVTYEQYF. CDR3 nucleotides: TGTGCCAGCAGCTTTCCGAACCGGGACAGGGTCACGTACGAGCAGTACTTC.

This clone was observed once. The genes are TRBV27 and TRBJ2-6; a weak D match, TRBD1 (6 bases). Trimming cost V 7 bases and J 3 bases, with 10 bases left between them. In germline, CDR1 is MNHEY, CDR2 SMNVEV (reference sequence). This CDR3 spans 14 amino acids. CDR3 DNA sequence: TGTGCCAGCAAAACAGGGATTGGGGCCAACGTCCTGACTTTC. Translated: CASKTGIGANVLTF.

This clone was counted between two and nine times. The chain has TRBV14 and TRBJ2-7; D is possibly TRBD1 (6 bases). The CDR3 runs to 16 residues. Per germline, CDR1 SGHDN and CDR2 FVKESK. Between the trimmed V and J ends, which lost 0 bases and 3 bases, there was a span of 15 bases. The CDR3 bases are TGTGCCAGCAGCCAAGAACAGGGATATACGCTCTACGAGCAGTACTTC. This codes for CASSQEQGYTLYEQYF.

In DNA form, the CDR3 reads TGTGCCAGTAGTAGAACAGAATACCCAAACGTGCAGTTCTTC. Its translation: CASSRTEYPNVQFF. V is TRBV19 and J is TRBJ2-1, with unresolved D. From germline, CDR1 is LNHDA and CDR2 SQIVND (reference sequence). With 4 bases removed from V and 12 bases from J, the gap between germline ends came to 19 bases. This CDR3 spans 14 amino acids.

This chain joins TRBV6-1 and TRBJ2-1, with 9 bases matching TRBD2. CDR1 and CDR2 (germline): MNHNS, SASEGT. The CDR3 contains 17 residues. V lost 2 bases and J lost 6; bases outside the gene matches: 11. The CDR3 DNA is TGTGCCAGCAGTGAACTAATAAGCGGGGGGTACGGCAATGAGCAGTTCTTC. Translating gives CASSELISGGYGNEQFF.